This T cell receptor (beta chain) was identified during a study of post-analysis software for immune sequencing data. Turning to the study itself: Courses of disease covered relapsing-remitting, secondary progressive and progressive-relapsing multiple sclerosis. Study-wide results and caveats: TRBV segments more frequent in patients than in controls numbered several and included TRBV5-6, TRBV5-1 and TRBV20-1.

The authors incorporated unique molecular identifiers into the TCR beta cDNA libraries. A few hundred thousand cDNA molecules were obtained from roughly 0.93 to 9.6 million T cells. TCRdb reprocessed the PCR reads via MiXCR and lists one record per CDR3 protein. The data contain roughly 800,000 distinct CDR3 sequences, just over 45% of them singletons. This CDR3 spans 11 amino acids. V shed 4 bases and J shed 10 bases, with 8 bases lying between them. Germline lookup yields CDR1 SEHNR and CDR2 FQNEAQ (reference sequence). As concerns this clonotype: Its antigen is as yet unknown.

This receptor was taken from a girl aged 10-17 years with multiple sclerosis. The chain links TRBV7-9 to TRBJ2-1; the D gene is possibly TRBD2 (5 bases). Sequencing used blood. The DNA of the CDR3 is TGTGCCAGCAGCTCGAGCGGAGAGCAGTTCTTC. The encoded protein is CASSSSGEQFF.